Listed below are T cell receptor beta chains from one sample, sequenced in a study of beta chain features in type 1 diabetes. Some clones are missing from TCRdb's copy, which holds only in-frame ones; the method was immunoSEQ multiplex PCR. Here the sample spans 140,000 or so clones, 13% being singletons. Specimen: central memory CD4+ T cells from blood. These receptors were obtained from a man aged 18 to 35 with type 1 diabetes. Each CDR3 is given with its conserved first and last residue. A D gene is named only where the DNA matches it firmly. Clone size appears in some rows only: once, few, many, or a class for an expanded clone.

v_gene	abundance	d_gene	j_gene	CDR3nt	CDR3aa
TRBV13	.	TRBD1	TRBJ2-3	TGTGCCAGCAGCTTAAGGTACAGGGGGACAGATACGCAGTATTTT	CASSLRYRGTDTQYF
TRBV5-1	.	TRBD1	TRBJ1-4	TGCGCCAGCAGCCAGGGGGGAGGAGGAGAAAAACTGTTTTTT	CASSQGGGGEKLFF
TRBV18	.	.	TRBJ1-1	TGTGCCACTAGTACCGACAGGAACACTGAAGCTTTCTTT	CATSTDRNTEAFF
TRBV5-1	.	.	TRBJ2-1	TGCGCCAGCAGCTTGGCGGGACCCATTAGAAAGAGCTCCTACAATGAGCAGTTCTTC	CASSLAGPIRKSSYNEQFF
TRBV27	few	.	TRBJ2-1	TGTGCCAGCAGTCCGCGGGTTAGCTCCTACAATGAGCAGTTCTTC	CASSPRVSSYNEQFF
TRBV28	few	TRBD1	TRBJ1-3	TGTGCCAGCAGTGCCCCGGGACAGGGTGGAAACACCATATATTTT	CASSAPGQGGNTIYF
TRBV7-2	.	.	TRBJ2-5	TGTGCCAGCAGCCCCCAGACAGGATTTCAAGAGACCCAGTACTTC	CASSPQTGFQETQYF
TRBV30	few	.	TRBJ2-3	TGTGCCTGGAGTGCAGGGGGCACAGATACGCAGTATTTT	CAWSAGGTDTQYF
TRBV6-6	.	.	TRBJ1-1	TGTGCCAGCAGTTACGGGGGACTGAACACTGAAGCTTTCTTT	CASSYGGLNTEAFF
TRBV9	few	TRBD1	TRBJ1-6	TGTGCCAGCAGCGTAGGGGACAGGGATGGCTCACCCCTCCACTTT	CASSVGDRDGSPLHF
TRBV30	few	.	TRBJ1-1	TGTGCCTGGAGTGTCGGGGCAGCCAACACTGAAGCTTTCTTT	CAWSVGAANTEAFF
TRBV4-1	.	TRBD2	TRBJ2-1	TGCGCCAGCAGCCAAGATACTAGCGGGGAGAGCTCCTACAATGAGCAGTTCTTC	CASSQDTSGESSYNEQFF
TRBV6-5	few	.	TRBJ2-7	TGTGCCAGCAGTTACTCCGGACTTCGCTCCGAGCAGTACTTC	CASSYSGLRSEQYF
TRBV7-6	many	TRBD1	TRBJ2-7	TGTGCCAGCAGCTTAAGGGCTACCGGGACAGCCGACGAGCAGTACTTC	CASSLRATGTADEQYF
TRBV29-1	.	.	TRBJ2-6	TGCAGCGTTGTAGCCAGGGCGGGGGCCAACGTCCTGACTTTC	CSVVARAGANVLTF
TRBV27	.	.	TRBJ1-1	TGTGCCAGCAAGGGGATCATGAACACTGAAGCTTTCTTT	CASKGIMNTEAFF
TRBV14	.	.	TRBJ1-2	TGTGCCAGCAGCCGGGTCTGGAACGAGGGTGGCTACACCTTC	CASSRVWNEGGYTF
TRBV30	few	.	TRBJ1-5	TGTGCCTGGAGTGGGCAGACCAATCAGCCCCAGCATTTT	CAWSGQTNQPQHF
TRBV2	.	TRBD2	TRBJ2-1	TGTGCCAGCAGTCGGGGACTAGCGGGGTCAAATGAGCAGTTCTTC	CASSRGLAGSNEQFF
TRBV27	few	.	TRBJ2-1	TGTGCCAGCAGTTCAGGTGCCCGCATTTACAATGAGCAGTTCTTC	CASSSGARIYNEQFF
TRBV5-1	.	TRBD1	TRBJ1-2	TGCGCCAGCAGCACCGGGACAGGCGATGGCTACACCTTC	CASSTGTGDGYTF
TRBV5-1	.	TRBD2	TRBJ2-3	TGCGCCAGCAGACTAGCGGGGGCCACAGATACGCAGTATTTT	CASRLAGATDTQYF
TRBV25-1	.	TRBD2	TRBJ2-1	TGTGCCAGCAGTGTCAAACTCACGGGACTAGCGGGGGCCAATGAGCAGTTCTTC	CASSVKLTGLAGANEQFF
TRBV7-9	.	.	TRBJ1-2	TGTGCCAGCAGCTTGACAGGAGATGGGAATGGCTACACCTTC	CASSLTGDGNGYTF
TRBV29-1	few	.	TRBJ1-5	TGCAGCGTTGGGATCCAGGGCAATCAGCCCCAGCATTTT	CSVGIQGNQPQHF
TRBV30	.	TRBD1	TRBJ1-1	TGTGCCTGGAGTGCAGGGGGCGGGAACACTGAAGCTTTCTTT	CAWSAGGGNTEAFF
TRBV7-9	few	.	TRBJ2-7	TGTGACAGCAGCTTACTCGCGGGGTACGAGCAGTACTTC	CDSSLLAGYEQYF
TRBV18	few	TRBD1	TRBJ2-3	TGTGCCAGCTCCGTAGGGGCAGGGGGCTTCGCAGATACGCAGTATTTT	CASSVGAGGFADTQYF
TRBV21-1	few	.	TRBJ1-2	TGTGCCAGCCTCACGGGGACCCGTTATGGCTACACCTTC	CASLTGTRYGYTF
TRBV5-4	few	.	TRBJ2-7	TGTGCCAGCAGATTGGGGATCACGGCTGACGAGCAGTACTTC	CASRLGITADEQYF
TRBV5-6	few	TRBD1	TRBJ1-1	TGTGCCAGCAGCTTGGAACAGGGGAAGAACACTGAAGCTTTCTTT	CASSLEQGKNTEAFF
TRBV7-9	.	.	TRBJ1-4	TGTGCCAGCAGCCCGGACAGACATAATGAAAAACTGTTTTTT	CASSPDRHNEKLFF
TRBV29-1	many	.	TRBJ2-3	TGCAGCGTTGTGGAGACAACTAGCACAGATACGCAGTATTTT	CSVVETTSTDTQYF
TRBV30	.	.	TRBJ1-6	TGTGCCTGGAGTAAAACAGATTATAATTCACCCCTCCACTTT	CAWSKTDYNSPLHF
TRBV5-1	.	.	TRBJ1-6	TGCGCCAGCAGCTTGGGGACAGCCAGCTCCTATAATTCACCCCTCCACTTT	CASSLGTASSYNSPLHF
TRBV7-9	.	.	TRBJ2-5	TGTGCCAGCAGCTTGGGGGTGGAGACCCAGTACTTC	CASSLGVETQYF
TRBV5-4	few	TRBD1	TRBJ2-1	TGTGCCAGCAGCTTTACAGGGGGCGCGGAGAATGAGCAGTTCTTC	CASSFTGGAENEQFF
TRBV30	.	.	TRBJ1-5	TGTGCCTGGGGAAATTGGAATCAGCCCCAGCATTTT	CAWGNWNQPQHF
TRBV30	few	.	TRBJ1-5	TGTGCCGCGGGGCATAATAGCAATCAGCCCCAGCATTTT	CAAGHNSNQPQHF
TRBV9	.	.	TRBJ1-1	TGTGCCAGCAGCGTAGAGGCAGGAATGAACACTGAAGCTTTCTTT	CASSVEAGMNTEAFF
TRBV7-2	.	TRBD2	TRBJ2-4	TGTGCCAGCAGCTTAAGGCCAAGCGGGGCGGGAAACATTCAGTACTTC	CASSLRPSGAGNIQYF
TRBV2	few	.	TRBJ1-3	TGTGCCAGCAGCGTGGGAAGGGGACTTCAAAACACCATATATTTT	CASSVGRGLQNTIYF
TRBV5-1	.	TRBD2	TRBJ2-7	TGCGCCAGCAGCCCGAGTAGCGGGGATGACGAGCAGTACTTC	CASSPSSGDDEQYF
TRBV2	few	.	TRBJ2-5	TGTGCCAGCAGGGGAGGTCAAGAGACCCAGTACTTC	CASRGGQETQYF
TRBV7-8	.	TRBD2	TRBJ2-5	TGTGCCAGCAGCTTTCTAGCGGGGCCCTTAGAGACCCAGTACTTC	CASSFLAGPLETQYF
TRBV29-1	.	.	TRBJ1-2	TGCAGCGTTGAAGCGGCAGCCTACTCGTACACCTTC	CSVEAAAYSYTF
TRBV18	few	.	TRBJ1-2	TGTGCCAGCTCCCTAGGACCGGACTATGGCTACACCTTC	CASSLGPDYGYTF